These T cell receptor beta chains were read from a single sample in a study of CD8 T cell repertoires and HIV-1 epitope variants. These receptors have no identified antigens. The assay was immunoSEQ multiplex PCR, and TCRdb's table has in-frame clones only and misses some. The data hold 4,900 or so clones, with 68% observed a single time. The specimen sequenced was cultured CD8+ T cells derived from PBMCs. The receptor source for this set is a male donor with HIV. The CDR3 runs from the conserved cysteine through the conserved F or W. The order of the fields is D gene, clone size, V gene, J gene, CDR3 protein, CDR3 DNA. D genes are given only for firm matches. Clone size, where shown, is once, few, many, or a class for clones that have expanded.

d_gene: TRBD2
abundance: NA
v_gene: TRBV28
j_gene: TRBJ2-7
CDR3aa: CASSLWQLQGGGTSGSMNEQYF
CDR3nt: TGTGCCAGCAGTTTGTGGCAACTACAGGGTGGTGGTACTAGCGGGAGTATGAACGAGCAGTACTTC

d_gene: TRBD2
abundance: NA
v_gene: TRBV5-1
j_gene: TRBJ2-1
CDR3aa: CASRGGTSGPTYNEQFF
CDR3nt: TGCGCCAGCAGGGGCGGGACTAGCGGGCCCACCTACAATGAGCAGTTCTTC

d_gene: NA
abundance: few
v_gene: TRBV7-9
j_gene: TRBJ2-2
CDR3aa: CASSWTPSTGELFF
CDR3nt: TGTGCCAGCAGCTGGACTCCGAGCACCGGGGAGCTGTTTTTT

d_gene: TRBD2
abundance: NA
v_gene: TRBV11-3
j_gene: TRBJ2-3
CDR3aa: CASSPGLAGGTDTQYF
CDR3nt: TGTGCCAGCAGCCCGGGACTAGCGGGGGGCACAGATACGCAGTATTTT

d_gene: TRBD1
abundance: NA
v_gene: TRBV7-9
j_gene: TRBJ2-1
CDR3aa: CASSLTGMDFYNEQFF
CDR3nt: TGTGCCAGCAGCTTGACAGGGATGGACTTCTACAATGAGCAGTTCTTC

d_gene: TRBD1
abundance: NA
v_gene: TRBV13
j_gene: TRBJ1-4
CDR3aa: CASSLEGQEKLFF
CDR3nt: TGTGCCAGCAGCTTAGAGGGACAGGAAAAACTGTTTTTT

d_gene: NA
abundance: NA
v_gene: TRBV6-5
j_gene: TRBJ1-5
CDR3aa: CASSYTVTDQPQHF
CDR3nt: TGTGCCAGCAGTTACACCGTAACTGATCAGCCCCAGCATTTT

d_gene: NA
abundance: NA
v_gene: TRBV27
j_gene: TRBJ1-1
CDR3aa: CASSLLMNTEAFF
CDR3nt: TGTGCCAGCAGTCTCTTGATGAACACTGAAGCTTTCTTT

d_gene: NA
abundance: once
v_gene: TRBV5-4
j_gene: TRBJ2-2
CDR3aa: CASSFPPGTGSTGELFF
CDR3nt: TGTGCCAGCAGCTTCCCTCCCGGAACAGGCAGCACCGGGGAGCTGTTTTTT

d_gene: NA
abundance: NA
v_gene: TRBV6-6
j_gene: TRBJ1-1
CDR3aa: CASSYIGGMNTEAFF
CDR3nt: TGTGCCAGCAGTTATATTGGGGGCATGAACACTGAAGCTTTCTTT

d_gene: TRBD1
abundance: NA
v_gene: TRBV29-1
j_gene: TRBJ2-2
CDR3aa: CSVEDLDRGATGELFF
CDR3nt: TGCAGCGTTGAAGATCTGGACAGGGGAGCCACCGGGGAGCTGTTTTTT

d_gene: NA
abundance: NA
v_gene: TRBV7-9
j_gene: TRBJ1-4
CDR3aa: CASQFAQQAEKLFF
CDR3nt: TGTGCCAGCCAATTTGCACAACAAGCGGAAAAACTGTTTTTT

d_gene: TRBD2
abundance: NA
v_gene: TRBV7-9
j_gene: TRBJ2-1
CDR3aa: CASSSSGTSWTEQFF
CDR3nt: TGTGCCAGCAGCTCCTCCGGGACTAGCTGGACTGAGCAGTTCTTC

d_gene: NA
abundance: NA
v_gene: TRBV5-1
j_gene: TRBJ1-1
CDR3aa: CASSGNPSTEAFF
CDR3nt: TGCGCCAGCAGCGGCAATCCTAGCACTGAAGCTTTCTTT

d_gene: NA
abundance: few
v_gene: TRBV7-6
j_gene: TRBJ1-6
CDR3aa: CASSRDGYNSPLHF
CDR3nt: TGTGCCAGCAGCCGGGACGGATATAATTCACCCCTCCACTTT

d_gene: TRBD2
abundance: once
v_gene: TRBV28
j_gene: TRBJ2-3
CDR3aa: CASSLSLRTSGTDTQYF
CDR3nt: TGTGCCAGCAGTTTATCCCTCAGGACTAGCGGTACAGATACGCAGTATTTT

d_gene: NA
abundance: NA
v_gene: TRBV6-6
j_gene: TRBJ2-1
CDR3aa: CASSRPYNEQFF
CDR3nt: TGTGCCAGCAGCCGACCCTACAATGAGCAGTTCTTC

d_gene: TRBD1
abundance: NA
v_gene: TRBV6-6
j_gene: TRBJ1-2
CDR3aa: CASSLQGDGGYTF
CDR3nt: TGTGCCAGCAGTTTACAGGGGGACGGTGGCTACACCTTC

d_gene: TRBD2
abundance: large
v_gene: TRBV19
j_gene: TRBJ2-7
CDR3aa: CASSIRLAGIYEQYF
CDR3nt: TGTGCCAGTAGTATCCGACTAGCGGGGATTTACGAGCAGTACTTC

d_gene: TRBD2
abundance: NA
v_gene: TRBV13
j_gene: TRBJ2-5
CDR3aa: CASSLYGTSGKGGETQYF
CDR3nt: TGTGCCAGCAGCTTGTATGGGACTAGCGGAAAGGGGGGAGAGACCCAGTACTTC

d_gene: NA
abundance: few
v_gene: TRBV4-1
j_gene: TRBJ1-5
CDR3aa: CASSHTGNQPQHF
CDR3nt: TGCGCCAGCAGCCATACAGGGAATCAGCCCCAGCATTTT

d_gene: NA
abundance: NA
v_gene: TRBV2
j_gene: TRBJ2-5
CDR3aa: CASTPGRETQYF
CDR3nt: TGTGCCAGCACCCCCGGCCGGGAGACCCAGTACTTC